The sequence of this T cell receptor beta chain was determined in a study of OX40 agonist ivuxolimab in advanced cancers. About the investigation overall: Ivuxolimab, which targeted the costimulatory receptor OX40 (CD134), was an agonistic, fully human IgG2 monoclonal antibody. Among the roughly 50 dose-escalation patients, some 19 had hepatocellular carcinoma, approximately 15 melanoma, 9 renal cell carcinoma and 9 head and neck cancer. Patients were allowed to have had prior anti-PD-1, anti-PD-L1 or anti-CTLA-4 therapy, and approximately 40% of the dose-escalation patients had been treated with checkpoint inhibitors. The monotherapy dose-escalation portion (N = 52 patients) of the phase I ivuxolimab trial is reported in the paper. Intravenous ivuxolimab was administered to patients every 2 weeks at six dose levels: 0.01, 0.1, 0.3, 1.5, 3 and 10 mg/kg. Partial responses were achieved by three dose-escalation patients, of whom one had hepatocellular carcinoma and two had cutaneous melanoma. In the dose-escalation cohort, 70% to 85% of patients were male, and the mean age was around 60 years, with a range of about 23 to 85. Peripheral TCRbeta sequencing was intended to test whether TCR sequence diversity was altered and clonal T-cell expansion was caused by ivuxolimab. The study at large found these results: Low levels of normalized T-cell clonal expansion were also seen in some patients who did not respond. At doses from 0.1 to 3.0 mg/kg, clonal expansion was seen in both CD4+ and CD8+ blood T cells between baseline and week 6. The antigen specificity of the clonally expanded peripheral T cells was not determined. After ivuxolimab, expanded clones were on average more numerous among CD8+ T cells than among CD4+ T cells. In the 0.1-3.0 mg/kg groups, partial responders were among the patients with the lowest normalized peripheral clonal expansion, particularly in CD8+ T cells.

Genomic DNA was isolated from the sorted cells so that the TCRbeta CDR3 region could be sequenced. TCRbeta CDR3 regions were sequenced using the immunoSEQ Assay. The source is immuneACCESS, and TCRdb retained only in-frame sequences with V and J called. Part of the clones is not carried over; for the studies checked, unresolved V genes explain less than half of this, and the remainder is unexplained. This sample comprises approximately 63,000 clones, 75% to 90% of them detected only once. The ten largest make up around 6.9% of the sample. Patients with autoimmune disease history or receiving systemic immunosuppression were excluded from the trial. In every dose cohort, peripheral blood was drawn for TCR sequencing at baseline, cycle 4 day 1, and cycle 7 day 1. The samples were drawn from a first-in-human, open-label, multicenter phase I dose-escalation trial of ivuxolimab. Adults with locally advanced or metastatic head and neck squamous cell, hepatocellular, melanoma or renal cell carcinoma were enrolled in the trial. Before TCR sequencing, CD4+ T cells and CD8+ T cells from peripheral blood were sorted into separate populations.

Looking up the germline V gene yields CDR1 LGHNA and CDR2 YNFKEQ. V and J are truncated by 1 base and 5 bases respectively, leaving an intervening sequence of 17 bases. The CDR3 holds 16 amino acids from the cysteine to the phenylalanine. Here the CDR3 DNA is all that survives: 48 bases in frame from base 1. This clone has only one observation. Its cognate antigen has yet to be identified. No base quality values were provided; no much bigger clone lies one nucleotide off. The sample in question was CD4+ or CD8+ T cells sorted from blood, obtained in a trial of the OX40 agonist ivuxolimab. Here the chain combines TRBV4-2 and TRBJ1-1; the D gene is perhaps TRBD1, from 6 matching bases. This clonotype originated in an adult with an advanced solid tumor such as melanoma, head and neck, liver or kidney cancer. The DNA reads TGTGCCAGCAGCCAAGTTGCCAAGGGGGGGGAAACTGAAGCTTTCTTT. This translates into CASSQVAKGGETEAFF.